This T cell receptor (beta chain) was documented in a study of OX40 agonist ivuxolimab in advanced cancers. Regarding the study as a whole: Specificity for antigen went undetermined in the expanded peripheral T cells.

Remarks on this clone: What it binds is not known.

The sampling schedule covered blood at baseline, cycle 4 day 1, and cycle 7 day 1. Produced via immunoSEQ multiplex PCR; TCRdb's table is partial and in-frame only. The sample gives 45,000 or so clones, approximately 86% of which show up once; 11% is in the top ten. Material: CD4+ or CD8+ T cells sorted from blood, obtained in a trial of the OX40 agonist ivuxolimab. The sequence derives from an adult with an advanced solid tumor such as melanoma, head and neck, liver or kidney cancer.

The CDR3 here is CASGSGGAGNEQFF. The DNA for the CDR3 is TGTGCTAGTGGTTCGGGAGGAGCGGGGAATGAGCAGTTCTTC. This chain links TRBV12-5 with TRBJ2-1; 7 nucleotides match TRBD2. Germline lookup yields CDR1 LGHNT and CDR2 FRNRAP. V was clipped by 4 bases and J by 7 bases; unmatched bases: 7. This CDR3 is built from 14 residues.